This paragraph covers one T cell receptor beta chain sequence. The sample originates from a study of blood T cell repertoires in COVID-19. On the study more broadly: Spain, Italy and the United States supplied samples that represented acute and convalescent COVID-19.

Authors' analysis steps: Using reference gene primer amplification, nucleated cell counts were estimated. Sequencing used immunoSEQ multiplex PCR; TCRdb keeps in-frame clones, though not all of them. The D gene and trimming were derived from the DNA, and the V and J assignments and clone size from that table. The top ten hold less than 4% of the sample, which has approximately 240,000 clones, around 88% seen once. The V gene's germline CDR1 is SGHRS and CDR2 YFSETQ. The CDR3 runs 14 residues. Losses at the gene ends were 4 bases for V and 5 bases for J; bases not matched to a gene: 6. Sequencing used peripheral blood. The gene calls are TRBV5-1 and TRBJ2-1, with 7 bases lining up with TRBD2. The source is a woman aged 25 to 45 who had recovered from COVID-19. CDR3 sequence reads: CASSPAGLNNEQFF. Written as DNA, the CDR3 is TGCGCCAGCAGCCCGGCGGGACTAAACAATGAGCAGTTCTTC.